One sample yielded the 15 T cell receptor beta chains listed below, sequenced in a study of blood T cell repertoires in COVID-19. Some clones are missing from TCRdb's copy, which holds only in-frame ones; the method was immunoSEQ multiplex PCR. This sample carries 180,000 or so clones, 70% to 85% of them seen once, and the ten largest clones take 9.8%. Sequencing was done on a sample of peripheral blood. These receptors were obtained from a woman older than 75 with acute or convalescent COVID-19.

The rearrangement joins TRBV11-2 to TRBJ2-3; a weak D match, TRBD1 (5 bases). Germline V gene sequence: CDR1 SGHAT, CDR2 FQNNGV. V was cut by 5 bases and J by 4 bases, with 19 bases left in between. The CDR3 has 16 amino acids. CDR3 nucleotides: TGTGCCAGCAGCCAATTTGCAAGGGGAAGCTCAGATACGCAGTATTTT. The encoded protein is CASSQFARGSSDTQYF.

This chain connects TRBV11-3 to TRBJ2-3; TRBD2 agrees at 9 bases. V dropped 3 bases and J dropped 0; count of bases not matched to a gene: 4. The CDR3 is 16 residues long. Germline loops: CDR1 SGHNT, CDR2 YENEEA. The CDR3 is CASSLGLAASTDTQYF. The CDR3 bases are TGTGCCAGCAGCTTGGGACTAGCTGCTAGCACAGATACGCAGTATTTT.

In its sample, this clone was seen once. This chain joins TRBV5-4 and TRBJ1-2; 8 bases are a match to TRBD1. CDR1 and CDR2 from the germline V gene are SGHNT and YYREEE (reference sequence). The CDR3 runs 14 residues. J was trimmed by 4 bases and V by 3 bases; bases with no gene match: 5. The CDR3 reads CASSSQGAGYGYTF. The CDR3 DNA is TGTGCCAGCAGCTCCCAGGGGGCGGGCTATGGCTACACCTTC.

Comments on this clone: Distinct nucleotide sequences in the sample also encode this CDR3. CDR3 in DNA: TGTGCCAGCAGTTTATCACAGGGGAACACTGAAGCTTTCTTT. Translation gives CASSLSQGNTEAFF. The chain uses TRBV27 and TRBJ1-1, with D possibly being TRBD1 (6 bases). Germline lookup yields CDR1 MNHEY and CDR2 SMNVEV (reference sequence). V was shortened by 0 bases and J by 1 base, with 6 bases between the two germline ends. There are 14 residues in the CDR3.

A single count supports this clone. This chain connects TRBV5-4 to TRBJ2-3; D perhaps matches TRBD1 (6 bases). The CDR3 is 13 amino acids. The germline V gene encodes CDR1 SGHNT and CDR2 YYREEE (reference sequence). V shed 2 bases and J shed 5 bases, with 9 bases lying between them. CDR3 protein: CASSLGQQDTQYF. Here the CDR3 DNA reads TGTGCCAGCAGCTTAGGACAGCAAGATACGCAGTATTTT.

This chain joins TRBV27 and TRBJ2-4; possibly TRBD2 for D (5 bases). The CDR3 covers 16 residues. V was pared by 6 bases and J by 0 bases, with 15 bases between. Germline CDR1 and CDR2: MNHEY and SMNVEV (reference sequence). The CDR3 nucleotides read TGTGCCAGCAGATCGTTAGCGACCCTAGCCAAAAACATTCAGTACTTC. The encoded protein is CASRSLATLAKNIQYF.

The rearrangement uses TRBV14 and TRBJ2-1; D may be TRBD1 (5 bases). The ends were cut back, 0 bases at V and 6 bases at J, with 9 bases in the middle. The CDR3 length is 14 residues. The germline V gene encodes CDR1 SGHDN and CDR2 FVKESK. CDR3 loop: CASSQDRGGNEQFF. CDR3 nucleotides: TGTGCCAGCAGCCAAGATAGGGGTGGCAATGAGCAGTTCTTC.

V gene TRBV5-1 combines with J gene TRBJ2-5; 10 bases line up with TRBD2. CDR1 and CDR2 (germline): SGHRS, YFSETQ. Trimming removed 4 bases from V and 4 bases from J; junction bases left unmatched: 4. CDR3 length: 14 residues. The DNA for the CDR3 is TGCGCCAGCAGCGAAGGACTAGCGGCAGAGACCCAGTACTTC. Its protein product is CASSEGLAAETQYF.

The chain carries TRBV3-1 (or the pseudogene TRBV3-2) and TRBJ1-1, with no clear D. Germline assignment: CDR1 LGHDT and CDR2 YNNKEL (reference sequence). The CDR3 loop spans 14 amino acids. V was trimmed by 4 bases and J by 10 bases, leaving 19 bases between them. DNA for the CDR3: TGTGCCAGCAGCCGGGAGGGATTGGAACAAGGAGCTTTCTTT. Amino acids: CASSREGLEQGAFF.

The rearrangement uses TRBV7-8 and TRBJ1-3; D remains ambiguous. The V gene lost 2 bases and the J gene lost 4 bases, with 15 bases spanning the gap. Germline CDR1 SGHVS, CDR2 FQNEAQ. The length of the CDR3 is 16 residues. In DNA, the CDR3 is TGTGCCAGCAGCTTAATCGGGAGGGTCCGCGGAAACACCATATATTTT. This encodes CASSLIGRVRGNTIYF.

V usage is TRBV21-1 and J usage is TRBJ2-3; TRBD2 reflects the table's D call only, with no check against the DNA. TRBV21-1 is deemed a pseudogene. This CDR3 region has 15 residues. CDR3 in amino acids: CASTPAAGGTDTQYF. The CDR3 bases are TGTGCCAGCACCCCCGCAGCGGGAGGCACAGATACGCAGTATTTT.

The rearrangement joins TRBV11-3 to TRBJ2-3; 10 bases are shared with TRBD1. J lost 4 bases, V lost 1 base, and 8 bases had no gene match. The V gene's germline CDR1 is SGHNT and CDR2 YENEEA. The CDR3 contains 17 residues. In DNA, the CDR3 is TGTGCCAGCAGCTTAGGCCCTCGCGGGACAGGGGCAGATACGCAGTATTTT. This sequence encodes CASSLGPRGTGADTQYF.

The gene calls are TRBV7-9 and TRBJ1-1, with TRBD1 matching 7 bases. CDR3 length: 13 residues. Losses at the gene ends were 3 bases for V and 3 bases for J; bases not matched to a gene: 1. The V gene's germline CDR1 is SEHNR and CDR2 FQNEAQ (reference sequence). CDR3 protein: CASSFDRDTEAFF. In DNA form, the CDR3 reads TGTGCCAGCAGCTTCGACAGGGACACTGAAGCTTTCTTT.

The chain links TRBV11-3 to TRBJ2-3, with 10 bases fitting TRBD1. The CDR3 has 15 residues. V trimming: 5 bases; J trimming: 5 bases; junction bases outside the gene matches: 7. Germline V CDR1 and CDR2: SGHNT, YENEEA. The CDR3 sequence is CASSPGTGEVDTQYF. CDR3 nucleotide sequence: TGTGCCAGCAGCCCCGGGACAGGGGAGGTAGATACGCAGTATTTT.

This CDR3 reads CASSLVFGLAGTGELFF. The CDR3 nucleotides are TGCGCCAGCAGCTTGGTTTTCGGACTAGCTGGCACCGGGGAGCTGTTTTTT. This chain uses TRBV5-1 with TRBJ2-2, with TRBD2 identical over 8 bases. The CDR3 contains 17 residues. Germline lookup yields CDR1 SGHRS and CDR2 YFSETQ. V trimming: 0 bases; J trimming: 4 bases; junction bases outside the gene matches: 8.